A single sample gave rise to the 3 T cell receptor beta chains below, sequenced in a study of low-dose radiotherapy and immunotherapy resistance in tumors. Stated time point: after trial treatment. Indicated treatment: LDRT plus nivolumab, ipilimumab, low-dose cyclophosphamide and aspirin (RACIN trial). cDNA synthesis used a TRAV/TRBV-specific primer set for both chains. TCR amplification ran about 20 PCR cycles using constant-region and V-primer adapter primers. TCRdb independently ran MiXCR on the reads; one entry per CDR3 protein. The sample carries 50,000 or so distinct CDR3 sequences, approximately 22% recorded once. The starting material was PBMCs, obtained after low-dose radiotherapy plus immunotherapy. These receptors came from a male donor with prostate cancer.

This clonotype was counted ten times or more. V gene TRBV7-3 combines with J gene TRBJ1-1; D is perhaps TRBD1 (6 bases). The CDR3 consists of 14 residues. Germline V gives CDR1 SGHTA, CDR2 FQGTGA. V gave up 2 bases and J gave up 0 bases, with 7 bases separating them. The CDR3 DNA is TGTGCCAGCAGCTTAGGACAGATGAACACTGAAGCTTTCTTT. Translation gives CASSLGQMNTEAFF.

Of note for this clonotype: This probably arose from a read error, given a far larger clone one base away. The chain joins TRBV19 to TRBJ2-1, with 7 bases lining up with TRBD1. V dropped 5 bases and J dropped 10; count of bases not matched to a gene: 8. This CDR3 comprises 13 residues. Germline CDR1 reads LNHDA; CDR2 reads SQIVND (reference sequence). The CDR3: CASSQGDSLEQFF. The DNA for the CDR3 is TGTGCCAGTAGTCAAGGGGACAGCCTCGAGCAGTTCTTC.

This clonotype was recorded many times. The CDR3 loop is CASSLPNEKLFF. The CDR3 DNA follows: TGTGCCAGCAGTCTTCCCAATGAAAAACTGTTTTTT. The rearrangement joins TRBV7-9 to TRBJ1-4; D not resolved. From germline, CDR1 is SEHNR and CDR2 FQNEAQ (reference sequence). The V gene lost 6 bases and the J gene lost 5 bases, with 7 bases spanning the gap. The CDR3 runs 12 residues.